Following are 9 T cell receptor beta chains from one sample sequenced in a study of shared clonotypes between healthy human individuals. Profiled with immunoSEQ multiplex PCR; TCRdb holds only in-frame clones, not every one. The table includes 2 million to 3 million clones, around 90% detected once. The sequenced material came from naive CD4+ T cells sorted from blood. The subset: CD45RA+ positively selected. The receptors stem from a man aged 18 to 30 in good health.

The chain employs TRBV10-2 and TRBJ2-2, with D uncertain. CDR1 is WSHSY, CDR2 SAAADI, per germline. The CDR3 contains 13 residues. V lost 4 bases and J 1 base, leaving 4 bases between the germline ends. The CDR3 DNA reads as TGCGCCAGCAGTGGCAGGAACACCGGGGAGCTGTTTTTT. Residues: CASSGRNTGELFF.

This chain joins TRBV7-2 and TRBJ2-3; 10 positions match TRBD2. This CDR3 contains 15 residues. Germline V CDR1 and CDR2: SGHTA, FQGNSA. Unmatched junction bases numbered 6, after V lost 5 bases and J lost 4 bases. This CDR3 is CASSRERGGPDTQYF. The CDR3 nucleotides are TGTGCCAGCAGCAGGGAGCGGGGGGGCCCAGATACGCAGTATTTT.

The CDR3, as DNA: TGTGCCAGCAGCGCTGGGGAGGGAGGGGGTTATAGCACAGATACGCAGTATTTT. Residues: CASSAGEGGGYSTDTQYF. V gene TRBV7-9 combines with J gene TRBJ2-3; possible D gene TRBD2, 7 bases. CDR3 size: 18 residues. V lost 5 bases and J lost 0, with 21 bases in between. Germline loops: CDR1 SEHNR, CDR2 FQNEAQ (reference sequence). Together with reference TRBV7-9 and TRBJ2-3, the CDR3 gives the full variable domain: DTGVSQNPRHKITKRGQNVTFRCDPISEHNRLYWYRQTLGQGPEFLTYFQNEAQLEKSRLLSDRFSAERPKGSFSTLEIQRTEQGDSAMYLCASSAGEGGGYSTDTQYFGPGTRLTVL.

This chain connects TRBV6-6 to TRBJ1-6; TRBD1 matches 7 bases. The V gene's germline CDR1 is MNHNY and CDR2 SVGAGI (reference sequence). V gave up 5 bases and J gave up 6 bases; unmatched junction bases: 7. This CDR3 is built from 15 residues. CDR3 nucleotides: TGTGCCAGCAGTGCTTCCGGGACAGCTAATTCACCCCTCCACTTT. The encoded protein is CASSASGTANSPLHF.

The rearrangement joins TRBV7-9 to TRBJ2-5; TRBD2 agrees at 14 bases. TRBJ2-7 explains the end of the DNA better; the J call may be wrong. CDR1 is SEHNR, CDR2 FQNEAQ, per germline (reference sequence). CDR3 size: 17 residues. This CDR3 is CASSLAGLAGDSYEQYF. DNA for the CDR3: TGTGCCAGCAGCTTAGCGGGACTAGCGGGAGACAGCTACGAGCAGTACTTC.

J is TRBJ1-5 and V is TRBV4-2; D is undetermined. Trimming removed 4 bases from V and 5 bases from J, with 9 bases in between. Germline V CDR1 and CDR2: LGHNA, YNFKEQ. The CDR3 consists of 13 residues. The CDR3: CASSRRWDQPQHF. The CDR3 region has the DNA TGTGCCAGCAGCCGCCGTTGGGATCAGCCCCAGCATTTT.

CDR3 bases: TGTGCCTGGAGTTACCGACAGGTCCTCCCTAACACCGGGGAGCTGTTTTTT. It codes for CAWSYRQVLPNTGELFF. The chain is built from TRBV30 and TRBJ2-2; a possible D gene is TRBD1 (6 bases). V dropped 2 bases and J dropped 2 bases, with 18 bases sitting between them. The CDR3 covers 17 residues. In germline, CDR1 is GTSNPN, CDR2 SVGIG (reference sequence).

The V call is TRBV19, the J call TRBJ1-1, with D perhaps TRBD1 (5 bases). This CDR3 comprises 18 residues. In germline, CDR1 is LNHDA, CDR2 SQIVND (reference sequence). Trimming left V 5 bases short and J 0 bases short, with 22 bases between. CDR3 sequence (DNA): TGTGCCAGTAGTCTCGGGACCAAACCTGGGATTTTGAACACTGAAGCTTTCTTT. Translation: CASSLGTKPGILNTEAFF.

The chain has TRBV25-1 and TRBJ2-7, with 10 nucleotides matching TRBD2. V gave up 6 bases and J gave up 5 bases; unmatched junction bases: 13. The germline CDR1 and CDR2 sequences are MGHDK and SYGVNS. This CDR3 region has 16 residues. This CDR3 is CASRAPGTSAVHEQYF. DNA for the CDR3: TGTGCCAGCAGGGCTCCCGGGACTAGCGCGGTACACGAGCAGTACTTC.